This T cell receptor beta chain came from a study of blood T cell repertoires in COVID-19 (dated by TCRdb to 2018 to 2020). In terms of the full investigation: Collaborator samples came from the United States, Italy and Spain and covered acute and convalescent phases of COVID-19. A de-identified subject ID, COVID-19 status, age in years and sex were almost always included in the sample metadata. The dataset comprised deeply sampled blood TCRbeta repertoires from subjects exposed to, actively infected with, or recovered from COVID-19. The repertoires were made available in a free public database intended to serve as a resource for research on the immune response to SARS-CoV-2. The samples were drawn from two sources: the first 160 participants of the ongoing ImmuneRACE study, and approximately 1,300 subjects contributed by 6 global collaborators. Where available, HLA class I and class II types were taken from metadata supplied by the sample provider and were not determined by assay-based typing. The material from the prospective study consisted of cDNA or gDNA derived from T cells, B-cell-depleted T cells, or PBMCs. General study outcomes and caveats: The quantity of clinical and demographic metadata differed by source and by participant and was supplied without curation.

Whole blood was collected in K2EDTA tubes by collaborating institutions according to the institutions' own protocols. For TCRbeta analysis, collaborator samples were shipped as frozen whole blood, as isolated PBMCs, or as DNA extracted from either sample type. Compared with germline, V lacks 2 bases and J lacks 6 bases; bases without a gene match: 13. The CDR3 goes from the cysteine to the phenylalanine over 19 residues. CDR3 DNA only is kept here, 57 bases in frame from base 1. CDR1 and CDR2, looked up from the germline V gene, are SGHVS and FNYEAQ. Remarks on this clone: Its antigen remains unidentified. The sample holds no much larger clone one base away, and base qualities are not on file.

The immunoSEQ Assay, a bias-controlled multiplex PCR, was used to amplify TCRbeta CDR3 regions from genomic DNA. Concerning the study's data processing: Nucleated cell counts per sample were estimated from amplification of reference gene primers within the assay. To quantify the absolute abundance of each unique TCRbeta CDR3 rearrangement, sequence reads were collapsed and filtered. For each sample, productive Simpson clonality was calculated as the square root of Simpson's diversity index across productive rearrangements. TCRdb's version of the immuneACCESS table is confined to in-frame rearrangements and falls short of the full clone set. An unresolved V gene accounts for under half of the shortfall where checked; the remainder is of unknown origin. Clone size and V and J calls were adopted from that table, with D and trimming inferred from the DNA. A total of tens of thousands of clones appear in this sample, about 80% of them only once. Around 5.2% of the sample lies in the top ten.

The clonotype comes from a woman between 70 and 85 years old with acute or convalescent COVID-19. This receptor chain uses TRBV7-6 and TRBJ2-2, and TRBD1 aligns with 12 junction nucleotides. Material: peripheral blood. The nucleotide sequence is TGTGCCAGCAGCTTACGAGGGACAGGGGGCGGGATGTCGCCCGGGGAGCTGTTTTTT. Its product reads: CASSLRGTGGGMSPGELFF.